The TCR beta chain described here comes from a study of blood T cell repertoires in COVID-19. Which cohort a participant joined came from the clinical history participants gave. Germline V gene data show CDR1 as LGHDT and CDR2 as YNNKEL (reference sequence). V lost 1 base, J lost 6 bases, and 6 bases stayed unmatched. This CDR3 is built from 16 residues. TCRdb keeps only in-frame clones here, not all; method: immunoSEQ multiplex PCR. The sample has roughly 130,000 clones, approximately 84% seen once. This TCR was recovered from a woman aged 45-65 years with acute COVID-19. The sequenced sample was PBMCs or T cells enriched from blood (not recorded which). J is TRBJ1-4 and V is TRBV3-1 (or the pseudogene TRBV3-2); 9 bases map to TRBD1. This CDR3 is CASSQGTGAPDEKLFF. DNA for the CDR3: TGTGCCAGCAGCCAAGGGACAGGGGCGCCCGATGAAAAACTGTTTTTT.